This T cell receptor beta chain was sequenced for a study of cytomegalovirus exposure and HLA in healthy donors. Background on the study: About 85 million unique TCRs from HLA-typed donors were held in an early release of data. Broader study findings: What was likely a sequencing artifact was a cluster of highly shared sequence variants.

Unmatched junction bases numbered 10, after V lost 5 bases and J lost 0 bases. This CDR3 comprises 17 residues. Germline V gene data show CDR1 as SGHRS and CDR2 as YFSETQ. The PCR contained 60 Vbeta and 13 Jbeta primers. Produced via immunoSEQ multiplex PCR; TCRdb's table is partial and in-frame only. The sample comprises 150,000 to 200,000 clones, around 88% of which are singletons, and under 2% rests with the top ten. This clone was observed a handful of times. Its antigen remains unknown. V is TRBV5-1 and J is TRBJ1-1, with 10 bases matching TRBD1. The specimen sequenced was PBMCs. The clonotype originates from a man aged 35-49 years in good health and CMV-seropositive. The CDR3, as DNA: TGCGCCAGCAGGCTGGGGCTCGGGACAGGGGTGAACACTGAAGCTTTCTTT. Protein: CASRLGLGTGVNTEAFF.